This T cell receptor beta chain comes out of a study of T cell clonotyping in hematopoietic cell transplantation. For this clone: The antigen remains undetermined.

V was cut by 9 bases and J by 1 base, with 15 bases left in between. This CDR3 contains 14 residues. CDR1 and CDR2 (germline): SNHLY, FYNNEI. The study's findings and limits: Without cell sorting, CD4 versus CD8 contributions remain unresolved. Broader posttransplant TCR repertoire diversity was predicted by graft donor and pretransplant recipient Inverse Simpson Index values. After transplant, recipient diversity fell while pathologically expanded clonotypes grew through day 180. Few recipient clonotypes overlapped donors; over 95% were de novo at given depth.

Sequencing was performed with immunoSEQ multiplex PCR; in TCRdb, only in-frame clones are kept and a portion is missing. Here the sample spans roughly 16,000 clones, 85% to 95% being singletons. The TCR sequence derives from a man aged 40-50 years in good health. Some clones in this sample may be carry-over from other donors' samples. The chain couples TRBV2 to TRBJ1-1; TRBD1 is a possible D gene (6 bases). The sample consisted of peripheral blood mononuclear cells. CDR3 amino acids: CARRLGHQNTEAFF. The CDR3 coding sequence is TGTGCCAGACGATTGGGACACCAGAACACTGAAGCTTTCTTT.